This TCR beta chain emerged from a study of CD8 T cells in Susac syndrome. This clonotype showed up just once. The CDR3 consists of 17 residues. CDR1 KGHDR and CDR2 SFDVKD come from the germline V gene. V shed 5 bases and J 6 bases; nucleotides not matched to a gene: 13. The authors reverse transcribed about 0.5 to 1 ug RNA with random hexamers. TCRdb reprocessed the immunoSEQ multiplex PCR reads via MiXCR and lists one record per CDR3 protein. The sample lists a few hundred thousand distinct CDR3 sequences, about 95% seen once, with about 0.088% in the top ten. The patients serving as multiple sclerosis controls were treatment-naive. They had stable or active relapsing-remitting disease and fulfilled revised McDonald criteria.

The sequenced sample was CD4+ T cells from PBMCs. The clonotype originates from a human donor with multiple sclerosis. The rearrangement uses TRBV24-1 and TRBJ2-1; TRBD1 matches 9 bases. The CDR3 region is CATSAADPGQGFNEQFF. CDR3 coding DNA: TGTGCCACCAGTGCCGCTGACCCGGGACAGGGTTTCAATGAGCAGTTCTTC.